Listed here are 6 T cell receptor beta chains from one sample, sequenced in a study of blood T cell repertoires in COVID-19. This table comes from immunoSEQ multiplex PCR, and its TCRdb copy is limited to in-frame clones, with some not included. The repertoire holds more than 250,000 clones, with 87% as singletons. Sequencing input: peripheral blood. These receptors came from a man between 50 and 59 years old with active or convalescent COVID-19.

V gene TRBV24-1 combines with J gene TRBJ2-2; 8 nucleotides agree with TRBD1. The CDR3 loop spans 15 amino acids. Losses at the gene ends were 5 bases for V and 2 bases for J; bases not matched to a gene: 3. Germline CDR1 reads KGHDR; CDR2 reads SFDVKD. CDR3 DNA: TGTGCCACCAGTGGTACAGGGGGAAACACCGGGGAGCTGTTTTTT. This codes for CATSGTGGNTGELFF.

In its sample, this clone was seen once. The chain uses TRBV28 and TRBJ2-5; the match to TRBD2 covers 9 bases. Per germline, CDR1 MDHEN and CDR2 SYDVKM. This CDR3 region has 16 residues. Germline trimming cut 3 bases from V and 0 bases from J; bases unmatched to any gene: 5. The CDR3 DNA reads TGTGCCAGCAGTTTCGAGGTAGCGGGGGACCAAGAGACCCAGTACTTC. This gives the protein CASSFEVAGDQETQYF.

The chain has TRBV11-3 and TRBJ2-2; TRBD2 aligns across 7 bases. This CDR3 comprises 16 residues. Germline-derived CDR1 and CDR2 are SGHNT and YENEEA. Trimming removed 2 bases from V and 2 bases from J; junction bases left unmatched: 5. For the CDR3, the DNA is TGTGCCAGCAGCTTATTTCCGGGAGGCAACACCGGGGAGCTGTTTTTT. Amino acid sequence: CASSLFPGGNTGELFF. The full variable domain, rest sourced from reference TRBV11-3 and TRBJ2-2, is EAGVVQSPRYKIIEKKQPVAFWCNPISGHNTLYWYLQNLGQGPELLIRYENEEAVDDSQLPKDRFSAERLKGVDSTLKIQPAELGDSAVYLCASSLFPGGNTGELFFGEGSRLTVL.

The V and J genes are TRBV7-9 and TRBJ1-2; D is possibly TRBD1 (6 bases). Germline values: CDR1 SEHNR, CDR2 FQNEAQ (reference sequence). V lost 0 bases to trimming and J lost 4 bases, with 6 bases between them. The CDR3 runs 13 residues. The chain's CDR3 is CASSLADSYGYTF. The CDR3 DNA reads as TGTGCCAGCAGCTTAGCGGACAGCTATGGCTACACCTTC.

CDR3 DNA: TGTGCCAGCAGCTGGACAGGGGGCGCGTTCGGGGAGCTGTTTTTT. This encodes CASSWTGGAFGELFF. The chain links TRBV7-9 to TRBJ2-2, with 11 nucleotides matching TRBD1. CDR1 and CDR2 (germline): SEHNR, FQNEAQ (reference sequence). J was trimmed by 7 bases and V by 4 bases; bases with no gene match: 5. The CDR3 contains 15 residues.

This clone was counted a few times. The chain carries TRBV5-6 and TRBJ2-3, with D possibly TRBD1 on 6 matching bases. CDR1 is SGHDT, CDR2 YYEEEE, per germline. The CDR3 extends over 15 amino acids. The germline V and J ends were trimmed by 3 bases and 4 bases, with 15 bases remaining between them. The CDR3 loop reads CASSSGTIGADTQYF. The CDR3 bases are TGTGCCAGCAGCTCCGGGACAATAGGAGCAGATACGCAGTATTTT.